The present entry profiles one T cell receptor (beta chain) with its context. Its antigen is currently not known. No base-level quality is on record; no much larger clone is a single base apart. The data stem from a study of shared T cell receptors in the human thymus listed by TCRdb under 2021. Regarding the complete study: The study investigated the way shared, self-reactive T-cell receptor alpha chains are produced in the human thymus.

The library relied on the immunoSEQ multiplex PCR assay. TCRdb limited this immuneACCESS table to in-frame rearrangements with V and J called. A share of clones is missing; checked studies link under half to unresolved V genes, and the rest is unexplained. In this sample the table shows about 610,000 clones, roughly 90% of which occur a single time. 0.0095% to 0.011% of the sample is in the top ten clones. The junction shows trimming of 3 bases on V and 3 bases on J, and the gene matches do not reach 8 bases of it. There are 15 amino acids in the CDR3, from cysteine to phenylalanine inclusive. The sequence is cut down to CDR3 DNA, 45 bases in frame from base 1. CDR1 and CDR2 are read off the germline V gene (reference sequence) as SGHNT and YYREEE. These data were likewise used in another study, on human thymus T cells. As the second study states: Immunologically healthy infants undergoing open corrective cardiac surgery for congenital heart defects in Finland were used as donors. Thymus tissue was obtained as surgical resects removed during corrective cardiac surgery. Biased V and J gene segment usage appeared to be present in both thymic and peripheral blood repertoires. The related research found that thymic TCR repertoires overlapped highly between unrelated individuals. TCR alpha and beta repertoires from about 8 infant thymus samples and a few related peripheral blood samples were characterized in the study. The infant donors were about 7 to 244 days old, and the cohort included several males and two females. Thymocytes were mechanically released from the tissue and were stored as pellets of roughly 10-34 million cells at -70 degrees C. A QIAsymphony instrument was used to extract genomic DNA from the frozen cell pellets. The immunoSEQ multiplex PCR assay was used to amplify the TCRB and TCRAD loci from a standardized quantity of quality-controlled genomic DNA. The amplicons spanned the V(D)J region and were long enough to cover the CDR3 and allow V and J genes to be identified. Through the commercial immunoSEQ service, the amplicons were sequenced on an Illumina platform. Primer bias and sequencing errors were corrected as previously described, and TCRAD and TCRB were defined on the basis of the IMGT database. The repertoires were analysed using immunoSEQ Analyzer 3.0 and VDJTools for basic statistics, V/J segment usage, diversity estimates, rarefaction and pairwise overlap. Chao1, ChaoE, Efron-Thisted, Shannon and inverse Simpson indices were used to estimate diversity, which was also estimated on datasets down-sampled to the smallest sample. For repertoire overlap, CDR3 nucleotide sequence, V gene and J gene had to match strictly, and clustering was done by Jaccard-based multidimensional scaling. Thymus samples yielded on average roughly 800,000 unique TCRB clonotypes, compared with 75,000 to 100,000 from blood samples.

The sequencing sample was made of thymocytes. This receptor was identified in a boy under two years old with a congenital heart defect. Donor details come from another sample of the same person, matched by shared clones. In this chain, TRBV5-4 is recombined with TRBJ1-2, with 7 junctional bases fitting TRBD1. CDR3 loop: CASSCSGTAYYGYTF. In nucleotide form, the sequence is TGTGCCAGCAGCTGCTCCGGGACAGCTTACTATGGCTACACCTTC.